The 14 T cell receptor beta chains below were found in one sample sequenced in a study of blood T cell repertoires in COVID-19. The method was immunoSEQ multiplex PCR; TCRdb's version includes in-frame clones alone and lacks a portion of them. The data show about 220,000 clones, 65% to 85% seen once. Sequencing was done on a sample of peripheral blood. The receptors stem from a human donor in a cohort sampled during active COVID-19.

CDR3 sequence: CSVEDSGEDEQYF. CDR3 nucleotide sequence: TGCAGCGTTGAAGATTCGGGGGAGGACGAGCAGTACTTC. The chain uses TRBV29-1 and TRBJ2-7; D perhaps matches TRBD2 (6 bases). The CDR3 extends over 13 amino acids. Germline V gives CDR1 SQVTM, CDR2 ANQGSEA. V dropped 0 bases and J dropped 5 bases, with 11 bases sitting between them.

The chain combines TRBV7-3 with TRBJ2-1; weak D call: TRBD2 (5 bases). The ends were cut back, 2 bases at V and 0 bases at J, with 11 bases in the middle. The CDR3 contains 16 residues. Germline-derived CDR1 and CDR2 are SGHTA and FQGTGA. The CDR3 protein is CASSLEGLSSYNEQFF. The CDR3 DNA follows: TGTGCCAGCAGCTTAGAGGGCTTAAGCTCCTACAATGAGCAGTTCTTC. Full variable domain (remainder filled in from reference TRBV7-3 and TRBJ2-1): GAGVSQTPSNKVTEKGKYVELRCDPISGHTALYWYRQSLGQGPEFLIYFQGTGAADDSGLPNDRFFAVRPEGSVSTLKIQRTERGDSAVYLCASSLEGLSSYNEQFFGPGTRLTVL.

The rearrangement links TRBV19 to TRBJ2-6, with D possibly being TRBD2 (6 bases). Trimming stripped 6 bases from V and 0 bases from J, with 12 bases between. This CDR3 is built from 16 residues. Germline V lookup: CDR1 LNHDA, CDR2 SQIVND (reference sequence). The DNA for the CDR3 is TGTGCCAGTAGCAGCCGCGGGGACTCTGGGGCCAACGTCCTGACTTTC. This translates into CASSSRGDSGANVLTF.

The J gene is TRBJ2-5, the V gene TRBV28; maybe TRBD1 (6 bases). The germline CDR1 and CDR2 sequences are MDHEN and SYDVKM. The CDR3 totals 14 residues. Deletions cut 5 bases from V and 7 bases from J, with 17 bases between. The CDR3 is CASSHTGLTWTQYF. The CDR3 coding sequence is TGTGCCAGCAGTCATACAGGGCTCACATGGACCCAGTACTTC.

This chain uses TRBV19 with TRBJ2-4; no clear D. The CDR3 totals 16 residues. Germline V gene sequence: CDR1 LNHDA, CDR2 SQIVND (reference sequence). With 4 bases removed from V and 1 base from J, the gap between germline ends came to 14 bases. The CDR3 DNA reads as TGTGCCAGTAGTAGGAGACCCGCGGATGCCAAAAACATTCAGTACTTC. Encoded protein: CASSRRPADAKNIQYF. The entire variable domain, with the rest obtained from reference TRBV19 and TRBJ2-4, is as follows: DGGITQSPKYLFRKEGQNVTLSCEQNLNHDAMYWYRQDPGQGLRLIYYSQIVNDFQKGDIAEGYSVSREKKESFPLTVTSAQKNPTAFYLCASSRRPADAKNIQYFGAGTRLSVL.

This rearrangement joins TRBV6-6 to TRBJ2-2, with D perhaps matching TRBD1 (7 bases). CDR3 length equals 17 residues. CDR1 is MNHNY and CDR2 is SVGAGI in the germline V gene (reference sequence). The V end was cut by 5 bases, the J end by 0 bases, with 16 bases between. DNA for the CDR3: TGTGCCAGCAGTCGAGGAGGGGGACAGCCGAACACCGGGGAGCTGTTTTTT. Translated: CASSRGGGQPNTGELFF.

Only a few counts were recorded for this clone. This chain links TRBV9 with TRBJ2-1; 7 bases map to TRBD2. J was trimmed by 9 bases and V by 0 bases; bases with no gene match: 6. From germline, CDR1 is SGDLS and CDR2 YYNGEE. CDR3 size: 14 residues. The chain's CDR3 is CASSVATGGGEQFF. CDR3 in DNA: TGTGCCAGCAGCGTAGCTACGGGGGGAGGTGAGCAGTTCTTC.

This clone turned up a few times. V is TRBV9 and J is TRBJ2-3; D may be TRBD2 (6 bases). Germline values: CDR1 SGDLS, CDR2 YYNGEE. Trimming took 0 bases from V and 5 from J, leaving 7 bases between them. The CDR3 runs 13 residues. As DNA, the CDR3 is TGTGCCAGCAGCGTAGGGGGGGAAGATACGCAGTATTTT. The encoded protein is CASSVGGEDTQYF.

This chain uses TRBV28 with TRBJ1-2; 11 bases map to TRBD1. V was clipped by 6 bases and J by 6 bases; unmatched bases: 6. Germline V CDR1 and CDR2: MDHEN, SYDVKM. The CDR3 length is 14 residues. In nucleotides, the CDR3 is TGTGCCAGCAGGTCGGGACAGGGGGGGCATGGCTACACCTTC. Translating gives CASRSGQGGHGYTF.

The chain joins TRBV7-9 to TRBJ1-3; D is perhaps TRBD1 (6 bases). The CDR3 sequence is 17 residues long. Germline CDR1 and CDR2: SEHNR and FQNEAQ (reference sequence). Deletions cut 4 bases from V and 2 bases from J, with 18 bases between. CDR3 sequence reads: CASSSTHRGGTGNTIYF. CDR3 nucleotides: TGTGCCAGCAGCTCGACCCATAGGGGGGGCACTGGAAACACCATATATTTT.

As concerns this clone: The junction departs from germline at one end; a sequencing error may be responsible. This rearrangement joins TRBV9 to TRBJ2-3, with 14 bases fitting TRBD2. Germline CDR1 SGDLS, CDR2 YYNGEE. The CDR3 length is 17 residues. CDR3: CASSLTGTSGSRDTQYF. CDR3 sequence (DNA): TGTGCCAGCAGCCTCACCGGGACTAGCGGGAGCAGAGATACGCAGTATTTT.

The rearrangement joins TRBV28 to TRBJ1-4, with D possibly TRBD1 on 5 matching bases. The germline V gene has CDR1 MDHEN and CDR2 SYDVKM. This CDR3 contains 11 residues. Trimming took 10 bases from V and 8 from J, leaving 11 bases between them. CDR3 loop: CATQGPEKLFF. The CDR3 DNA reads as TGTGCCACCCAGGGTCCGGAAAAACTGTTTTTT. The whole variable domain, filled in from reference TRBV28 and TRBJ1-4, reads DVKVTQSSRYLVKRTGEKVFLECVQDMDHENMFWYRQDPGLGLRLIYFSYDVKMKEKGDIPEGYSVSREKKERFSLILESASTNQTSMYLCATQGPEKLFFGSGTQLSVL.

This chain connects TRBV19 to TRBJ1-6, with D maybe TRBD1 (5 bases). The CDR3 length is 14 residues. Germline V gene data show CDR1 as LNHDA and CDR2 as SQIVND (reference sequence). Trimming shortened V by 3 bases and J by 10 bases, and 13 bases separated the two germline ends. Here the CDR3 DNA reads TGTGCCAGTAGTATGGGGGGTCTGGGGTCACCCCTCCACTTT. It translates to CASSMGGLGSPLHF.

The chain joins TRBV2 to TRBJ2-1; possibly TRBD2 for D (6 bases). V shed 1 base and J shed 2 bases, with 15 bases lying between them. The CDR3 contains 17 residues. Germline CDR1 SNHLY, CDR2 FYNNEI. The CDR3 DNA follows: TGTGCCAGCAGTGAAGGAGTAGGCGGGGACCCCTACAATGAGCAGTTCTTC. This codes for CASSEGVGGDPYNEQFF.